This T cell receptor beta chain was found in a study of T cells in localized non-small cell lung cancer. This clone appeared once. The assay was immunoSEQ multiplex PCR, and TCRdb's table has in-frame clones only and misses some. The table includes about 40,000 clones, more than 75% detected once. Trimming cost V 0 bases and J 5 bases, with 16 bases left between them. Per the germline V gene, CDR1 is LGHNA and CDR2 is YSLEER. The CDR3 totals 17 residues. The sequence derives from a man between 40 and 70 years old with stage I lung adenocarcinoma. The specimen comprised peripheral blood, sampled before any cancer treatment. This chain uses TRBV4-3 with TRBJ2-2, with TRBD1 as a possible D gene (6 bases). The CDR3 loop reads CASSQDRAGVWTGELFF. In DNA, the CDR3 is TGCGCCAGCAGCCAAGACCGGGCAGGGGTATGGACCGGGGAGCTGTTTTTT.